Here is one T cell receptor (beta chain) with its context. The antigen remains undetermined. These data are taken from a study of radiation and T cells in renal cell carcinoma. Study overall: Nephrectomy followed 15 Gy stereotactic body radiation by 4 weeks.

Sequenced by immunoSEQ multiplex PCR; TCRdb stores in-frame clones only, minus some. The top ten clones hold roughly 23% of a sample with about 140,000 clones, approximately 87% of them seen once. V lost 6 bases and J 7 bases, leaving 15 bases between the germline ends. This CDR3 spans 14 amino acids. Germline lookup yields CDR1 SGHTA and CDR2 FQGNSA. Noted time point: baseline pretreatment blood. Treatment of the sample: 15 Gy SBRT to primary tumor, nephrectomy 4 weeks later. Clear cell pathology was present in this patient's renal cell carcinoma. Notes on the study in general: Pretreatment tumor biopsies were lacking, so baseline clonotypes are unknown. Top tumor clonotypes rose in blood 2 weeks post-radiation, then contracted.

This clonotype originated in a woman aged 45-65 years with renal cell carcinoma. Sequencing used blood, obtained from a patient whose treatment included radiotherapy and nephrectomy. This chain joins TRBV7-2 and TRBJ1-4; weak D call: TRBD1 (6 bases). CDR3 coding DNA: TGTGCCAGCAGACCTAGGGAAGGGGGTGAAAAACTGTTTTTT. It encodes CASRPREGGEKLFF.